This passage covers 4 T cell receptor beta chains from one sample sequenced in a study of cytomegalovirus exposure and HLA in healthy donors. The PCR contained 60 Vbeta and 13 Jbeta primers. Repertoires were generated with immunoSEQ multiplex PCR, while TCRdb's copy carries only in-frame clones and drops some. The data show approximately 190,000 clones, 87% seen once. Material: PBMCs. These receptors were taken from a man in his thirties or forties in good health and CMV-seronegative.

V usage is TRBV29-1 and J usage is TRBJ1-1; 10 bases are shared with TRBD1. In germline, CDR1 is SQVTM, CDR2 ANQGSEA. The CDR3 has 14 amino acids. The trim removed 5 bases at V and 5 bases at J, leaving 8 bases unmatched. The CDR3 DNA reads TGCAGCGTTACGGACAGGGGGTTAACTACTGAAGCTTTCTTT. This gives the protein CSVTDRGLTTEAFF.

The chain combines TRBV5-1 with TRBJ1-4; 9 bases align to TRBD1. The germline CDR1 and CDR2 sequences are SGHRS and YFSETQ. The CDR3 length is 14 residues. V dropped 4 bases and J dropped 4; count of bases not matched to a gene: 2. The CDR3 nucleotides read TGCGCCAGCAGCGCGGGACAGGGTAATGAAAAACTGTTTTTT. Translating gives CASSAGQGNEKLFF.

The V call is TRBV19, the J call TRBJ1-5; the match to TRBD1 covers 7 bases. The CDR3 has 14 residues. CDR1 LNHDA and CDR2 SQIVND come from the germline V gene (reference sequence). The V gene end was trimmed by 6 bases and the J gene end by 4 bases; junction bases not matched to a gene: 6. CDR3 loop: CASRNRDRNQPQHF. The CDR3 DNA reads TGTGCCAGTAGGAACCGGGACAGAAATCAGCCCCAGCATTTT.

V usage is TRBV5-1 and J usage is TRBJ2-7; 9 bases are shared with TRBD1. This CDR3 comprises 16 residues. Trimming cost V 1 base and J 7 bases; bases outside gene matches: 12. CDR1 is SGHRS and CDR2 is YFSETQ in the germline V gene. The CDR3 DNA reads as TGCGCCAGCAGCTTGAGTCCCGGGACAGGGAGCTGGGAGCAGTACTTC. Translated: CASSLSPGTGSWEQYF.